This TCR beta chain was found in a study of T-cell reconstitution after alpha-beta-depleted transplantation in children. V lost 4 bases and J lost 5, with 12 bases in between. CDR1 and CDR2 from the germline V gene are SGDLS and YYNGEE. CDR3 length equals 13 residues. This clonotype has just a few counts. During its preparation, the TCRbeta library received unique molecular identifiers. TCRdb processed the PCR reads anew with MiXCR; each CDR3 protein has one entry. The sample has hundreds of thousands of distinct CDR3 sequences, 32% seen once. The sequencing here drew on PBMCs from the stem cell graft donor, taken from the stem cell graft. This TCR came from a human donor who donated a stem cell graft to a child with aplastic anemia. The chain carries TRBV9 and TRBJ2-5; the D is unclear. Here the CDR3 DNA reads TGTGCCAGCAGCACTCACAGTGGGGAGACCCAGTACTTC. Protein: CASSTHSGETQYF.